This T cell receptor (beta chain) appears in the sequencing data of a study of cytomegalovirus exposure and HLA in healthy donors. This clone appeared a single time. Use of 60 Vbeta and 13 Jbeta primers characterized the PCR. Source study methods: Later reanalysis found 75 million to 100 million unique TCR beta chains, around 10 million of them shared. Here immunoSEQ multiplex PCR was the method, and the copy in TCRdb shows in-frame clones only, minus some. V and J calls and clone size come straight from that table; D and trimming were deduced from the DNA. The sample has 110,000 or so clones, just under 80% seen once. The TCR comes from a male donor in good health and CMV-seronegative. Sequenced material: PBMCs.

This chain's CDR3 is CASSFTGLETQYF. In DNA, the CDR3 is TGTGCCAGCAGTTTTACAGGGCTTGAGACCCAGTACTTC. This rearrangement joins TRBV27 to TRBJ2-5; D possibly corresponds to TRBD1 (6 bases). Trimming stripped 3 bases from V and 5 bases from J, with 10 bases between. CDR1 is MNHEY and CDR2 is SMNVEV in the germline V gene (reference sequence). The CDR3 totals 13 residues.